One T cell receptor (beta chain) is described in this entry. Its specificity is not known. This sample is drawn from a study of beta chain features in type 1 diabetes. Whole-study results and caveats: A pattern of fewer insertions and more deletions at VDJ junctions was seen in type 1 diabetes patients. Within patients, naive, central memory and Treg TCRB repertoires seemed more similar than within healthy donors. Whether TCRB rearrangement is influenced by HLA type went unresolved here.

Germline assignment: CDR1 SGDLS and CDR2 YYNGEE. This CDR3 region has 15 residues. Trimming took 0 bases from V and 6 from J, leaving 10 bases between them. The whole isolated RNA underwent reverse transcription, so sequencing captured expressed TCRB transcripts. The protocol was immunoSEQ multiplex PCR, while the TCRdb copy is restricted to in-frame clones and leaves out a portion. Of some 150,000 clones listed, more than 9% were seen once; the top ten hold roughly 1.4%. This clonotype was sampled from a man younger than 35 in good health. The V call is TRBV9, the J call TRBJ1-6, with D unresolved. Sequenced input: naive CD4+ T cells from blood. CDR3 protein: CASSVDQQPNSPLHF. Here the CDR3 DNA reads TGTGCCAGCAGCGTAGATCAACAGCCTAATTCACCCCTCCACTTT.